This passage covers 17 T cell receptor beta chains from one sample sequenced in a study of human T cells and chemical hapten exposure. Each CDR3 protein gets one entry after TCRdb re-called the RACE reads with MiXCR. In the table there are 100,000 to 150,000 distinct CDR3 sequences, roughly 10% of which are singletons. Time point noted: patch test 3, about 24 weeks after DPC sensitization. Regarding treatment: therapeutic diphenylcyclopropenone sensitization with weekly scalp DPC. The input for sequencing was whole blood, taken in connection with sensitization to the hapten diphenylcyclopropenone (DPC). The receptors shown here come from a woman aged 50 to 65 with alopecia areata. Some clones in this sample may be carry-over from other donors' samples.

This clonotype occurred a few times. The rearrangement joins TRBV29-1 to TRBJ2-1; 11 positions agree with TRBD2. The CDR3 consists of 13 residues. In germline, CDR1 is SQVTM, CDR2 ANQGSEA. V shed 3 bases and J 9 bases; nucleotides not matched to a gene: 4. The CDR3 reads CSVELAGGFEQFF. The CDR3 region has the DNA TGCAGCGTTGAGTTAGCGGGAGGGTTTGAGCAGTTCTTC.

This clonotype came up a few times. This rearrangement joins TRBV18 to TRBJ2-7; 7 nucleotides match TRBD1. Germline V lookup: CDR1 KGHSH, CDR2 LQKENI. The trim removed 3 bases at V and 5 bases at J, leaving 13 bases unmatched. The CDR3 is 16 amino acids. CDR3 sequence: CASSPTEDRLGDEQYF. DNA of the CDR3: TGTGCCAGCTCACCCACAGAGGACAGGTTGGGCGACGAGCAGTACTTC.

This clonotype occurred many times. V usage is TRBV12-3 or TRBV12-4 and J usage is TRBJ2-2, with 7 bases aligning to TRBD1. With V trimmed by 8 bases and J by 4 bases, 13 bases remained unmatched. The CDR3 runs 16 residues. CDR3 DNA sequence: TGTGCCAGCGGGGCGATCCGGGACAGACTCACCGGGGAGCTGTTTTTT. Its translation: CASGAIRDRLTGELFF.

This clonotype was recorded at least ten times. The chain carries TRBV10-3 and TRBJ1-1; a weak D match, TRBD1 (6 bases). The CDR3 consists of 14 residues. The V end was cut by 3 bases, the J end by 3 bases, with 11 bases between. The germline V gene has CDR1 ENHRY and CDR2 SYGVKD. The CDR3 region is CAISDSGADTEAFF. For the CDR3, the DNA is TGTGCCATCAGTGATTCAGGGGCCGACACTGAAGCTTTCTTT.

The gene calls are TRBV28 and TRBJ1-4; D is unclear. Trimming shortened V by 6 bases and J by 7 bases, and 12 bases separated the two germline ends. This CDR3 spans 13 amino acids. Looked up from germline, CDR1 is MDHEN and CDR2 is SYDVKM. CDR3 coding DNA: TGTGCCAGCAGCCCCGCGCCGCGTGAAAAACTGTTTTTT. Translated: CASSPAPREKLFF.

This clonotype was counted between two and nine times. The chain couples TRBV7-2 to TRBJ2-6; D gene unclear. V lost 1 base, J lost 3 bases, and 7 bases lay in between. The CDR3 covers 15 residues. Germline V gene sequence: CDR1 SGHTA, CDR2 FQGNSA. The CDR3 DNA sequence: TGTGCCAGCAGCTTAGAAGGGATTGGGGCCAACGTCCTGACTTTC. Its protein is CASSLEGIGANVLTF.

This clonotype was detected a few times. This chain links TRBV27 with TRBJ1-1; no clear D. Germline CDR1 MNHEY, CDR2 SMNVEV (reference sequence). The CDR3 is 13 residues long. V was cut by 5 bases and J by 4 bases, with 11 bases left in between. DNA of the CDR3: TGTGCCAGCAGTAAGTCCCGGGGCACTGAAGCTTTCTTT. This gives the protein CASSKSRGTEAFF.

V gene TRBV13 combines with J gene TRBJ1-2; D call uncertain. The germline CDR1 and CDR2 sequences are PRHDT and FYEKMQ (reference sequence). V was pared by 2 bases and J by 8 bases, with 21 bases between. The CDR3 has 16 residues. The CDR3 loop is CASSLLTAPLVGGYTF. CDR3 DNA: TGTGCCAGCAGCTTATTAACAGCTCCCCTGGTTGGGGGCTACACCTTC.

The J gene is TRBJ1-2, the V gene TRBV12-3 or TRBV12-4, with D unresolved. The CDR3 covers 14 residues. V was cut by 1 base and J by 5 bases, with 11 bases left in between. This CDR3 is CASSLGWSEYGYTF. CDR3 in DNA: TGTGCCAGCAGTTTAGGGTGGTCGGAGTATGGCTACACCTTC.

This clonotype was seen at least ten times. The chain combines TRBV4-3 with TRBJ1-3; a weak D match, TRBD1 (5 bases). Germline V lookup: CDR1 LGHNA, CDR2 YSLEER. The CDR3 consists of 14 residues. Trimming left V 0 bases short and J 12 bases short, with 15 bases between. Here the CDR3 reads CASSQDRGSGFIYF. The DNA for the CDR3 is TGCGCCAGCAGCCAAGATCGGGGCTCAGGGTTCATATATTTT.

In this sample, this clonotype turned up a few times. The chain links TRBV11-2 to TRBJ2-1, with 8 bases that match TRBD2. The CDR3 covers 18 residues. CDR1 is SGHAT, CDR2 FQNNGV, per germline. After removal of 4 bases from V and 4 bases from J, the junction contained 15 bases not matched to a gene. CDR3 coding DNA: TGTGCCAGCAGCTCTACCGCTCGCGGGGGGACGGTATACAATGAGCAGTTCTTC. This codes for CASSSTARGGTVYNEQFF.

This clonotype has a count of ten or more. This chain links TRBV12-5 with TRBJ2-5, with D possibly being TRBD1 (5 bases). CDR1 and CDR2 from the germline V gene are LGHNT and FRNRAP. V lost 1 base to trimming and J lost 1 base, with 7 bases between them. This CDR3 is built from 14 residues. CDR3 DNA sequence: TGTGCTAGTGGTTTGGGGACAACCCAAGAGACCCAGTACTTC. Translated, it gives CASGLGTTQETQYF. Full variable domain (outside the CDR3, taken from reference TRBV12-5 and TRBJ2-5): DARVTQTPRHKVTEMGQEVTMRCQPILGHNTVFWYRQTMMQGLELLAYFRNRAPLDDSGMPKDRFSAEMPDATLATLKIQPSEPRDSAVYFCASGLGTTQETQYFGPGTRLLVL.

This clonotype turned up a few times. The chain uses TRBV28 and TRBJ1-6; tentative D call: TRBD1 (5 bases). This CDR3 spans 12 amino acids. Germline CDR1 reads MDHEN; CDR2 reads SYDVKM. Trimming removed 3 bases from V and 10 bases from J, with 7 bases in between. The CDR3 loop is CASSLEGSPLHF. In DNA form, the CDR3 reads TGTGCCAGCAGTTTGGAGGGGTCACCCCTCCACTTT.

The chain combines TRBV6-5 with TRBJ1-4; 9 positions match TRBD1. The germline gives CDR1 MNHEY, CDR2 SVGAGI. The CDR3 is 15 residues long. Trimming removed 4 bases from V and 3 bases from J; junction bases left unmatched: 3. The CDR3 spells CASSLTGGSNEKLFF. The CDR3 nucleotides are TGTGCCAGCAGTTTAACAGGGGGCTCTAATGAAAAACTGTTTTTT.

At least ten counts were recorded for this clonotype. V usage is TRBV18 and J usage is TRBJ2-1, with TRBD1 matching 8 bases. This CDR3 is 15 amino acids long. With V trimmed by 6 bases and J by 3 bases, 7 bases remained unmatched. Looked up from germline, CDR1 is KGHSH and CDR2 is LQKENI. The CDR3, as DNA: TGTGCCAGCTCTCCGATGGACAGGGACTACAATGAGCAGTTCTTC. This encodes CASSPMDRDYNEQFF.

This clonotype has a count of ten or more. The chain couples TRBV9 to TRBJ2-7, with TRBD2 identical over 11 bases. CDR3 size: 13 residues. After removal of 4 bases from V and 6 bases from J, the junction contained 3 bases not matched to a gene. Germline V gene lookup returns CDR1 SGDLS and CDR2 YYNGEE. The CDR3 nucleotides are TGTGCCAGCAGCCCCGGGACTAGCGGCGAGCAGTACTTC. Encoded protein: CASSPGTSGEQYF. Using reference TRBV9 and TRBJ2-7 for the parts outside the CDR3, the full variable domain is DSGVTQTPKHLITATGQRVTLRCSPRSGDLSVYWYQQSLDQGLQFLIQYYNGEERAKGNILERFSAQQFPDLHSELNLSSLELGDSALYFCASSPGTSGEQYFGPGTRLTVT.

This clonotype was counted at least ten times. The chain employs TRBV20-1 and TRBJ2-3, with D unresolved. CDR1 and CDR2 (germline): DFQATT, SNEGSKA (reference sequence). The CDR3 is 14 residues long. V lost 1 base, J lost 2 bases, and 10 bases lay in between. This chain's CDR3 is CSARGQSYTDTQYF. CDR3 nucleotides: TGCAGTGCTAGAGGGCAGTCTTACACAGATACGCAGTATTTT.